The 27 T cell receptor beta chains below come from one sample, sequenced in a study of blood T cell repertoires in COVID-19. Using immunoSEQ multiplex PCR, the repertoire was profiled, and TCRdb retains in-frame clones only, with some absent. The table records about 100,000 clones, around three quarters of them present only once. The sample consisted of peripheral blood. The receptors originated from a man in his forties or fifties who had recovered from COVID-19.

J is TRBJ1-6 and V is TRBV19; D not resolved. CDR1 LNHDA and CDR2 SQIVND come from the germline V gene (reference sequence). V was cut by 4 bases and J by 3 bases, with 7 bases left in between. The CDR3 is made up of 14 amino acids. The CDR3 loop is CASSNRVYNSPLHF. The CDR3 DNA reads as TGTGCCAGTAGTAACCGGGTCTATAATTCACCCCTCCACTTT. Variable domain in full (rest from reference TRBV19 and TRBJ1-6): DGGITQSPKYLFRKEGQNVTLSCEQNLNHDAMYWYRQDPGQGLRLIYYSQIVNDFQKGDIAEGYSVSREKKESFPLTVTSAQKNPTAFYLCASSNRVYNSPLHFGNGTRLTVT.

The rearrangement uses TRBV2 and TRBJ2-1; weak D call: TRBD2 (5 bases). The CDR3 has 14 residues. Germline lookup yields CDR1 SNHLY and CDR2 FYNNEI. Trimming took 2 bases from V and 5 from J, leaving 10 bases between them. The CDR3 nucleotides are TGTGCCAGCAGTGAACAGCGGCACAACAATGAGCAGTTCTTC. Protein sequence: CASSEQRHNNEQFF. The variable domain in full, completed from reference TRBV2 and TRBJ2-1, reads EPEVTQTPSHQVTQMGQEVILRCVPISNHLYFYWYRQILGQKVEFLVSFYNNEISEKSEIFDDQFSVERPDGSNFTLKIRSTKLEDSAMYFCASSEQRHNNEQFFGPGTRLTVL.

This rearrangement joins TRBV5-5 to TRBJ2-7; 9 bases agree with TRBD1. Germline CDR1 reads SGHKS; CDR2 reads YYEKEE (reference sequence). The CDR3 is 15 residues long. Unmatched junction bases numbered 7, after V lost 4 bases and J lost 2 bases. The CDR3 loop is CASSTGTGITYEQYF. The CDR3 DNA reads TGTGCCAGCAGCACCGGGACAGGGATAACCTACGAGCAGTACTTC. Full variable domain (missing parts from reference TRBV5-5 and TRBJ2-7): DAGVTQSPTHLIKTRGQQVTLRCSPISGHKSVSWYQQVLGQGPQFIFQYYEKEERGRGNFPDRFSARQFPNYSSELNVNALLLGDSALYLCASSTGTGITYEQYFGPGTRLTVT.

This clone has only one observation. The gene calls are TRBV7-8 and TRBJ2-5, with a tentative D call TRBD2 (5 bases). Germline CDR1 and CDR2: SGHVS and FQNEAQ. V lost 3 bases, J lost 5 bases, and 10 bases lay in between. The CDR3 runs to 13 residues. The CDR3 coding sequence is TGTGCCAGCAGCTTTGGGAGAGCTGAGACCCAGTACTTC. This encodes CASSFGRAETQYF.

The gene calls are TRBV5-1 and TRBJ2-1; tentatively, D is TRBD1 (6 bases). Trimming removed 3 bases at V and 2 bases at J, with 21 bases between. CDR1 is SGHRS, CDR2 YFSETQ, per germline. There are 18 residues in the CDR3. This chain's CDR3 is CASSYTTGTPGPYNEQFF. CDR3 in DNA: TGCGCCAGCAGCTACACAACCGGGACACCGGGACCCTACAATGAGCAGTTCTTC.

J is TRBJ2-2 and V is TRBV11-1, with TRBD1 identical over 11 bases. The CDR3 is made up of 16 amino acids. Trimming cost V 5 bases and J 6 bases; bases outside gene matches: 8. Germline lookup yields CDR1 SGHAT and CDR2 FQDESV (reference sequence). CDR3 bases: TGTGCCAGCAGCCAACGGACAGGGGGCGCGGCCGGGGAGCTGTTTTTT. It translates to CASSQRTGGAAGELFF.

The chain is built from TRBV10-2 and TRBJ1-5, with D hard to call. V was trimmed by 7 bases and J by 3 bases, leaving 10 bases between them. Germline V CDR1 and CDR2: WSHSY, SAAADI. This CDR3 is 13 amino acids long. DNA of the CDR3: TGCGCCAGCATGGAGGGTTACAATCAGCCCCAGCATTTT. It encodes CASMEGYNQPQHF.

There are a few counts of this clone. The chain recombines TRBV7-9 with TRBJ2-3; D may be TRBD1 (5 bases). Germline V lookup: CDR1 SEHNR, CDR2 FQNEAQ (reference sequence). Trimming cost V 3 bases and J 4 bases, with 17 bases left between them. This CDR3 has 16 residues. The DNA of the CDR3 is TGTGCCAGCAGCTTTTCGACAGCCTTGGCGCCAGATACGCAGTATTTT. Protein: CASSFSTALAPDTQYF.

CDR3 DNA sequence: TGTGCCAGCAGTCAGAAGACAGGGACCTTCTACGAGCAGTACTTC. This encodes CASSQKTGTFYEQYF. The rearrangement joins TRBV6-4 to TRBJ2-7, with 7 bases lining up with TRBD1. J lost 3 bases, V lost 5 bases, and 10 bases had no gene match. The germline V gene encodes CDR1 MRHNA and CDR2 SNTAGT. The CDR3 loop spans 15 amino acids.

In its sample, this clone was seen once. V and J are TRBV6-1 and TRBJ2-7, with TRBD1 as a possible D gene (5 bases). Trimming left V 1 base short and J 1 base short, with 14 bases between. Germline CDR1 is MNHNS and CDR2 is SASEGT. The CDR3 runs 16 residues. The chain's CDR3 is CASSEERGSLSYEQYF. CDR3 nucleotides: TGTGCCAGCAGTGAAGAAAGGGGCTCACTATCCTACGAGCAGTACTTC.

V gene TRBV25-1 combines with J gene TRBJ1-1; 9 bases line up with TRBD1. J was trimmed by 1 base and V by 7 bases; bases with no gene match: 4. CDR1 and CDR2 from the germline V gene are MGHDK and SYGVNS. The CDR3 is made up of 14 amino acids. The CDR3 nucleotides are TGTGCCAGCACTTTGACAGGGGGGAACACTGAAGCTTTCTTT. The encoded protein is CASTLTGGNTEAFF.

The chain uses TRBV7-2 and TRBJ2-7; TRBD2 matches at 7 bases. Germline lookup yields CDR1 SGHTA and CDR2 FQGNSA. CDR3 size: 14 residues. The V segment lost 4 bases and the J segment 6 bases; nucleotides outside the gene matches: 9. CDR3 in amino acids: CASSSQRDRGEQYF. The CDR3 DNA follows: TGTGCCAGCAGCTCCCAGCGGGACCGAGGCGAGCAGTACTTC.

The chain carries TRBV7-9 and TRBJ1-4; D is unclear. V was pared by 0 bases and J by 7 bases, with 6 bases between. Per germline, CDR1 SEHNR and CDR2 FQNEAQ (reference sequence). The CDR3 has 13 amino acids. The CDR3 nucleotides are TGTGCCAGCAGCTTAGCGGGCAGTGAAAAACTGTTTTTT. This codes for CASSLAGSEKLFF.

The chain uses TRBV19 and TRBJ1-1; maybe TRBD1 (5 bases). The V gene lost 5 bases and the J gene lost 3 bases, with 19 bases spanning the gap. Germline V gives CDR1 LNHDA, CDR2 SQIVND (reference sequence). CDR3 length: 16 amino acids. The CDR3 here is CASSFGHSSWDTEAFF. CDR3 DNA sequence: TGTGCCAGTAGTTTTGGACACTCTTCCTGGGACACTGAAGCTTTCTTT.

The rearrangement links TRBV6-5 to TRBJ2-7; 8 bases are a match to TRBD2. The CDR3 spans 14 residues. Germline V gives CDR1 MNHEY, CDR2 SVGAGI. Trimming removed 6 bases from V and 7 bases from J; junction bases left unmatched: 11. The DNA for the CDR3 is TGTGCCAGCAGCCGACTAGCGAGGTTGGATGAGCAGTACTTC. Translation: CASSRLARLDEQYF.

The chain recombines TRBV11-2 with TRBJ1-2, with 9 bases lining up with TRBD1. Germline CDR1 and CDR2: SGHAT and FQNNGV. With 1 base clipped from V and 6 bases from J, the junction kept 6 bases outside the gene matches. This CDR3 has 15 residues. The CDR3: CASSLGSGTGNGYTF. The CDR3 DNA reads as TGTGCCAGCAGCTTAGGCAGCGGGACAGGGAATGGCTACACCTTC.

The chain combines TRBV7-9 with TRBJ2-5; D call uncertain. This CDR3 comprises 12 residues. Per the germline V gene, CDR1 is SEHNR and CDR2 is FQNEAQ (reference sequence). The V gene lost 6 bases and the J gene lost 5 bases, with 10 bases spanning the gap. CDR3 sequence: CASRGGPETQYF. CDR3 sequence (DNA): TGTGCCAGCAGAGGCGGCCCGGAGACCCAGTACTTC.

DNA of the CDR3: TGTGCCAGCAGCCTTCGAGCGGCAAGCACCTACAATGAGCAGTTCTTC. Translating it yields CASSLRAASTYNEQFF. The V call is TRBV3-1 (or the pseudogene TRBV3-2), the J call TRBJ2-1, with a weak D call TRBD2 (5 bases). The CDR3 extends over 16 amino acids. Germline CDR1 LGHDT, CDR2 YNNKEL (reference sequence). The V and J ends lost 4 bases and 2 bases respectively, with 15 bases between them.

The gene calls are TRBV19 and TRBJ1-2, with D perhaps TRBD1 (5 bases). From germline, CDR1 is LNHDA and CDR2 SQIVND (reference sequence). CDR3 length equals 15 residues. The ends were cut back, 4 bases at V and 9 bases at J, with 21 bases in the middle. The CDR3 spells CASSTDAGIWNRYTF. The CDR3 DNA reads as TGTGCCAGTAGTACAGACGCAGGGATTTGGAATCGCTACACCTTC. Complete variable domain (other parts from reference TRBV19 and TRBJ1-2): DGGITQSPKYLFRKEGQNVTLSCEQNLNHDAMYWYRQDPGQGLRLIYYSQIVNDFQKGDIAEGYSVSREKKESFPLTVTSAQKNPTAFYLCASSTDAGIWNRYTFGSGTRLTVV.

V usage is TRBV7-3 and J usage is TRBJ1-1, with D hard to call. There are 13 residues in the CDR3. From germline, CDR1 is SGHTA and CDR2 FQGTGA. Trimming took off 2 bases at V and 5 bases at J, with 9 bases between the two ends. CDR3 nucleotides: TGTGCCAGCAGCTTACGAGGGCTAACTGAAGCTTTCTTT. Translated, it gives CASSLRGLTEAFF.

This chain links TRBV29-1 with TRBJ2-2; D unresolved. Germline V gene sequence: CDR1 SQVTM, CDR2 ANQGSEA. Between the trimmed V and J ends, which lost 5 bases and 0 bases, there was a span of 10 bases. The CDR3 totals 14 residues. Here the CDR3 reads CSVKRSANTGELFF. CDR3 sequence (DNA): TGCAGCGTTAAGAGGTCCGCGAACACCGGGGAGCTGTTTTTT.

CDR3 region: CASSPGTGDYEQYF. CDR3 sequence (DNA): TGTGCCAGCTCCCCCGGGACAGGAGACTACGAGCAGTACTTC. V is TRBV18 and J is TRBJ2-7, with TRBD1 identical over 8 bases. The CDR3 runs to 14 residues. In germline, CDR1 is KGHSH, CDR2 LQKENI. With V trimmed by 6 bases and J by 3 bases, 7 bases remained unmatched.

This sequence joins TRBV7-8 and TRBJ1-5; unclear D gene. V lost 5 bases, J lost 1 base, and 12 bases lay in between. The CDR3 consists of 15 residues. CDR1 and CDR2 (germline): SGHVS, FQNEAQ. As DNA, the CDR3 is TGTGCCAGCAGCCCCGGGTTGGTGAGCAATCAGCCCCAGCATTTT. It is translated as CASSPGLVSNQPQHF. Complete variable domain (other parts from reference TRBV7-8 and TRBJ1-5): GAGVSQSPRYKVAKRGQDVALRCDPISGHVSLFWYQQALGQGPEFLTYFQNEAQLDKSGLPSDRFFAERPEGSVSTLKIQRTQQEDSAVYLCASSPGLVSNQPQHFGDGTRLSIL.

This chain links TRBV9 with TRBJ2-3; 8 bases agree with TRBD2. The CDR3 covers 15 residues. The trim removed 0 bases at V and 5 bases at J, leaving 5 bases unmatched. The germline gives CDR1 SGDLS, CDR2 YYNGEE. The CDR3 is CASSVAGGLKDTQYF. The DNA of the CDR3 is TGTGCCAGCAGCGTAGCGGGGGGGCTGAAAGATACGCAGTATTTT.

This clone was detected only once. CDR3: CASSLQQGSGGTEAFF. The DNA of the CDR3 is TGTGCCAGCAGTCTACAGCAGGGGAGTGGGGGCACTGAAGCTTTCTTT. This rearrangement joins TRBV28 to TRBJ1-1, with D possibly being TRBD1 (6 bases). V lost 5 bases, J lost 4 bases, and 20 bases lay in between. Germline V gene sequence: CDR1 MDHEN, CDR2 SYDVKM. The CDR3 sequence is 16 residues long.

The genes are TRBV3-1 (or the pseudogene TRBV3-2) and TRBJ2-7; 9 nucleotides match TRBD1. J gave up 7 bases and V 0 bases, and 7 bases lay outside the gene matches. Germline loops: CDR1 LGHDT, CDR2 YNNKEL (reference sequence). CDR3 length equals 15 residues. The CDR3 region is CASSQDLGQGWEQYF. In DNA form, the CDR3 reads TGTGCCAGCAGCCAAGATTTGGGACAGGGTTGGGAGCAGTACTTC.

J is TRBJ2-1 and V is TRBV10-1, with D tentatively TRBD1 (6 bases). With 5 bases removed from V and 4 bases from J, the gap between germline ends came to 15 bases. The CDR3 sequence is 15 residues long. Germline V gives CDR1 WNHNN, CDR2 SYGVQD (reference sequence). CDR3 DNA sequence: TGCGCCAGCAGTCCTACAGGGAATGGGTACAATGAGCAGTTCTTC. As protein: CASSPTGNGYNEQFF.